One T cell receptor (beta chain) is described in this entry. With V trimmed by 5 bases and J by 2 bases, 3 bases remained unmatched. Germline assignment: CDR1 MDHEN and CDR2 SYDVKM. The CDR3 has 14 amino acids. This sample is part of a study of blood T cell repertoires in COVID-19. Study in general: The United States, Italy and Spain supplied acute and convalescent COVID-19 samples. T cells, B-cell-depleted T cells, or PBMCs supplied cDNA or gDNA.

Under the authors' procedure: The authors estimated nucleated cell counts from reference gene primer amplification. Sequencing used immunoSEQ multiplex PCR; TCRdb keeps in-frame clones, though not all of them. Clonal size and the V and J genes are those of that table, whereas D and trimming came from the DNA. Of approximately 270,000 clones listed, roughly nine tenths are singletons. The source is a man between 18 and 35 years old with active or convalescent COVID-19. The chain combines TRBV28 with TRBJ1-2; 9 bases agree with TRBD1. Sequencing was performed on peripheral blood. The CDR3 DNA is TGTGCCAGCAGTCTAGGGACAGGGAACTATGGCTACACCTTC. Translation gives CASSLGTGNYGYTF.